The clone carrying this T cell receptor beta chain was seen only once. Antigen: not known. The entry originates in a study of T cells in Graves' hyperthyroidism and ophthalmopathy. Study-wide results and caveats: Ophthalmopathy, which appeared later, was predicted by the model a median approximately 6.7 months before onset.

Uncontrolled infections, other autoimmune diseases, pregnancy or lactation led to exclusion of patients. TCR beta CDR3 sequences were amplified from RNA transcripts. Carried out on the TCR CDR3, a first-round RT-PCR used the HTBI primer set. Via MiXCR, TCRdb re-called the multiplex PCR reads, giving one row per CDR3 protein. The data contain fewer than 650,000 distinct CDR3 sequences, 40% to 55% of them singletons. V shed 4 bases and J 3 bases; nucleotides not matched to a gene: 6. In germline, CDR1 is MGHDK, CDR2 SYGVNS. The CDR3 covers 16 residues. This sequence was found in an adult woman with Graves' disease, either hyperthyroidism or ophthalmopathy (not recorded which). The sample comprised peripheral blood or thyroid tissue (not recorded which). The chain carries TRBV25-1 and TRBJ2-6; TRBD1 aligns across 7 bases. The CDR3 spells CASSAPDRDGANVLTF. Here the CDR3 DNA reads TGTGCCAGCAGTGCTCCTGACAGGGATGGGGCCAACGTCCTGACTTTC.